This TCR beta chain came from a study of OX40 agonist ivuxolimab in advanced cancers. Background on the study: Patients treated during dose escalation were battling hepatocellular carcinoma, melanoma, renal cell or head and neck cancer. It was permissible to have had prior anti-PD-1, anti-PD-L1 or anti-CTLA-4 therapy, and over 35% had some.

General study points: Specificity for antigen went undetermined in the expanded peripheral T cells. Both blood CD4+ and CD8+ T cells showed clonal growth by week 6 at 0.1 to 3.0 mg/kg.

Generated by immunoSEQ multiplex PCR, the TCRdb table keeps only in-frame clones and is missing some. The data contain tens of thousands of clones, around 82% of them singletons. A note on this clone: Its antigen remains unknown.

Germline lookup yields CDR1 SGDLS and CDR2 YYNGEE. The trim removed 3 bases at V and 5 bases at J, leaving 6 bases unmatched. This CDR3 contains 14 residues. This sequence was found in an adult with an advanced solid tumor such as melanoma, head and neck, liver or kidney cancer. Sequencing was performed on CD4+ or CD8+ T cells sorted from blood, taken in a trial of the OX40 agonist ivuxolimab. This chain uses TRBV9 with TRBJ2-5, with TRBD2 identical over 8 bases. The DNA for the CDR3 is TGTGCCAGCAGCGCGGGGGGGGTTGTTGAGACCCAGTACTTC. Residues: CASSAGGVVETQYF.